This T cell receptor (beta chain) stems from a study of cytomegalovirus exposure and HLA in healthy donors. Germline V gene data show CDR1 as SNHLY and CDR2 as FYNNEI. Trimming shortened V by 1 base and J by 1 base, and 10 bases separated the two germline ends. The CDR3 runs to 15 residues. Primers included in the PCR were 60 Vbeta and 13 Jbeta primers. TCRdb keeps only in-frame clones here, not all; method: immunoSEQ multiplex PCR. The sample has some 130,000 clones; around 80% are singletons. Sequenced input: PBMCs. The receptor was derived from a man aged 25 to 40 in good health. The chain employs TRBV2 and TRBJ2-5; no clear D. The CDR3 loop is CASSEGLGAQETQYF. In DNA form, the CDR3 reads TGTGCCAGCAGTGAAGGCCTAGGTGCCCAAGAGACCCAGTACTTC.